A selection of T cell receptor beta chains follows, all from one sample in a study of T cell clones after liver transplantation. The assay was immunoSEQ multiplex PCR, and TCRdb's table has in-frame clones only and misses some. The data contain tens of thousands of clones, 92% of them singletons. The specimen comprised CD4+ T cells from blood, sampled approximately 26 months after liver transplant. Receptors originate from a human patient who received a liver transplant. Some of the T cells might come from the graft donor. The CDR3 runs from the conserved cysteine through the conserved F or W. The D gene is left open where the match is weak. Expanded clones are given a class, and other clones once, few, many or no size at all.

clone_size	v_call	d_call	j_call	cdr3_aa	cdr3_nt
.	TRBV7-3	.	TRBJ2-1	CASSFDRSYEQFF	TGTGCCAGCAGTTTCGACAGGTCCTATGAGCAGTTCTTC
.	TRBV6-5	.	TRBJ1-4	CASSYSGRANEKLFF	TGTGCCAGCAGTTACTCGGGCAGGGCTAATGAAAAACTGTTTTTT
.	TRBV2	.	TRBJ2-6	CASSTGSGANVLTF	TGTGCCAGCAGCACAGGGAGTGGGGCCAACGTCCTGACTTTC
.	TRBV5-4	TRBD1	TRBJ1-1	CASSLGDRVATEAFF	TGTGCCAGCAGCTTGGGGGACAGGGTCGCCACTGAAGCTTTCTTT
.	TRBV7-2	.	TRBJ2-5	CASSLISSLTQETQYF	TGTGCCAGCAGCTTAATCTCCTCCCTAACACAAGAGACCCAGTACTTC
.	TRBV25-1	.	TRBJ2-5	CASSGQSTQYF	TGTGCCAGCAGTGGCCAGTCGACCCAGTACTTC
.	TRBV7-9	.	TRBJ2-1	CASSLGLAAESEQFF	TGTGCCAGCAGCCTAGGGTTAGCGGCCGAGAGTGAGCAGTTCTTC
.	TRBV7-6	.	TRBJ1-1	CASSADTNTEAFF	TGTGCCAGCAGCGCGGACACAAACACTGAAGCTTTCTTT
.	TRBV5-1	TRBD2	TRBJ2-2	CASSIITGTSGRNTGELFF	TGCGCCAGCAGCATTATAACCGGGACTAGCGGGAGGAACACCGGGGAGCTGTTTTTT
.	TRBV11-1	TRBD1	TRBJ2-1	CASSSFTGGGSYNEQFF	TGTGCCAGCAGCTCCTTTACAGGGGGCGGTAGCTACAATGAGCAGTTCTTC
few	TRBV10-3	.	TRBJ2-4	CAIRAGQGMDIQYF	TGTGCCATCAGAGCGGGACAAGGCATGGACATTCAGTACTTC
.	TRBV6-1	TRBD2	TRBJ2-7	CASSASGRRVYEQYF	TGTGCCAGCAGTGCTAGCGGGAGGAGGGTTTACGAGCAGTACTTC
.	TRBV6-1	.	TRBJ2-7	CASTMNGARYEQYF	TGTGCCAGCACCATGAATGGGGCTCGCTACGAGCAGTACTTC
.	TRBV27	.	TRBJ2-2	CASSFRVHSGSNTGELFF	TGTGCCAGCAGTTTTCGGGTCCATAGCGGTTCGAACACCGGGGAGCTGTTTTTT
.	TRBV6-1	TRBD1	TRBJ2-3	CASSATTGGSTDTQYF	TGTGCCAGCAGTGCAACGACAGGGGGAAGCACAGATACGCAGTATTTT
.	TRBV28	.	TRBJ2-7	CASSLGSYEQYF	TGTGCCAGCAGCCTTGGATCCTACGAGCAGTACTTC
once	TRBV10-1	.	TRBJ2-3	CASSSTSGTDTQYF	TGCGCCAGCAGTAGCACGAGCGGTACAGATACGCAGTATTTT
.	TRBV5-1	TRBD2	TRBJ2-7	CASSLTSGSFNEQYF	TGCGCCAGCAGCTTGACTAGCGGGAGTTTCAACGAGCAGTACTTC
.	TRBV19	TRBD1	TRBJ1-4	CASSMDRVGKLFF	TGTGCCAGTAGTATGGACAGGGTTGGAAAACTGTTTTTT
once	TRBV9	TRBD1	TRBJ2-5	CASSVLTGALAETQYF	TGTGCCAGCAGCGTCCTGACAGGGGCACTGGCGGAGACCCAGTACTTC
.	TRBV6-5	.	TRBJ1-1	CASSYSGTLMNTEAFF	TGTGCCAGCAGTTACTCCGGGACTCTGATGAACACTGAAGCTTTCTTT
.	TRBV6-1	.	TRBJ1-5	CASSLARAGNQPQHF	TGTGCCAGCAGTCTTGCCAGGGCAGGTAATCAGCCCCAGCATTTT
.	TRBV4-3	.	TRBJ1-2	CASSRGGGYTF	TGCGCCAGCAGCCGGGGTGGGGGCTACACCTTC
.	TRBV4-2	TRBD1	TRBJ2-5	CASSQDLETGQETQYF	TGTGCCAGCAGCCAAGATCTGGAGACAGGGCAAGAGACCCAGTACTTC
.	TRBV19	TRBD2	TRBJ2-2	CASSITSGYTGELFF	TGTGCCAGTAGTATTACTAGCGGGTACACCGGGGAGCTGTTTTTT
.	TRBV4-1	.	TRBJ2-7	CASSHRRGSSDEQYF	TGCGCCAGCAGCCACCGTAGGGGATCGTCCGACGAGCAGTACTTC
.	TRBV7-6	.	TRBJ2-1	CASSLIQGSSYNEQFF	TGTGCCAGCAGCTTAATCCAGGGGAGCTCCTACAATGAGCAGTTCTTC
once	TRBV19	.	TRBJ2-7	CASRGAKAEQYF	TGTGCCAGTAGAGGGGCCAAGGCTGAGCAGTACTTC
.	TRBV11-3	.	TRBJ2-7	CASSLAGGYYEQYF	TGTGCCAGCAGCTTAGCTGGCGGTTATTACGAGCAGTACTTC
.	TRBV7-2	TRBD2	TRBJ2-1	CASSLSGGGGNEQFF	TGTGCCAGCAGCCTTAGCGGGGGTGGCGGGAATGAGCAGTTCTTC
.	TRBV6-1	.	TRBJ1-1	CASSAGELRAEAFF	TGTGCCAGCAGTGCCGGGGAGCTACGCGCTGAAGCTTTCTTT
.	TRBV7-3	TRBD2	TRBJ2-5	CASSLTAGGPQETQYF	TGTGCCAGCAGCTTAACCGCGGGAGGGCCACAAGAGACCCAGTACTTC
.	TRBV11-2	.	TRBJ2-1	CASSLSDSNEQFF	TGTGCCAGCAGCTTATCGGATTCCAATGAGCAGTTCTTC
.	TRBV28	.	TRBJ1-5	CASSLWGEVLPQHF	TGTGCCAGCAGTTTATGGGGTGAGGTTCTCCCCCAGCATTTT
few	TRBV5-1	TRBD1	TRBJ1-1	CASSLGQGEAFF	TGCGCCAGCAGCTTGGGACAGGGTGAAGCTTTCTTT
.	TRBV9	.	TRBJ2-7	CASRSAAYEQYF	TGTGCCAGCAGGTCTGCAGCCTACGAGCAGTACTTC
.	TRBV11-3	TRBD2	TRBJ2-3	CASSRGLAGEDTQYF	TGTGCCAGCAGCCGGGGACTAGCGGGAGAAGATACGCAGTATTTT
.	TRBV6-5	.	TRBJ2-7	CASSYQRLSSYEQYF	TGTGCCAGCAGTTACCAGCGGTTAAGCTCCTACGAGCAGTACTTC
.	TRBV13	.	TRBJ1-2	CASSLGGTTNYGYTF	TGTGCCAGCAGCTTAGGAGGGACAACAAACTATGGCTACACCTTC
.	TRBV6-5	.	TRBJ2-3	CASSKDSSSTDTQYF	TGTGCCAGCAGCAAGGACTCTTCTAGCACAGATACGCAGTATTTT
.	TRBV18	TRBD2	TRBJ2-3	CASSPTTGRVSDTQYF	TGTGCCAGCTCACCGACGACCGGGAGGGTATCAGATACGCAGTATTTT